The clone carrying this T cell receptor beta chain was seen more than once but under ten times. This sample is part of a study of OX40 agonist ivuxolimab in advanced cancers. Measured with immunoSEQ multiplex PCR; TCRdb has only the in-frame clones, and not every one. The sample includes roughly 70,000 clones, roughly 85% of them seen just once. This CDR3 has 13 amino acids. The V and J ends lost 3 bases and 1 base respectively, with 4 bases between them. Germline values: CDR1 MDHEN, CDR2 SYDVKM. This TCR was sampled from an adult with an advanced solid tumor such as melanoma, head and neck, liver or kidney cancer. Sequences were derived from CD4+ or CD8+ T cells sorted from blood, sampled in a trial of the OX40 agonist ivuxolimab. The genes are TRBV28 and TRBJ1-5, with no clear D. CDR3 nucleotides: TGTGCCAGCAGTTTGTTAAGCAATCAGCCCCAGCATTTT. Protein: CASSLLSNQPQHF.